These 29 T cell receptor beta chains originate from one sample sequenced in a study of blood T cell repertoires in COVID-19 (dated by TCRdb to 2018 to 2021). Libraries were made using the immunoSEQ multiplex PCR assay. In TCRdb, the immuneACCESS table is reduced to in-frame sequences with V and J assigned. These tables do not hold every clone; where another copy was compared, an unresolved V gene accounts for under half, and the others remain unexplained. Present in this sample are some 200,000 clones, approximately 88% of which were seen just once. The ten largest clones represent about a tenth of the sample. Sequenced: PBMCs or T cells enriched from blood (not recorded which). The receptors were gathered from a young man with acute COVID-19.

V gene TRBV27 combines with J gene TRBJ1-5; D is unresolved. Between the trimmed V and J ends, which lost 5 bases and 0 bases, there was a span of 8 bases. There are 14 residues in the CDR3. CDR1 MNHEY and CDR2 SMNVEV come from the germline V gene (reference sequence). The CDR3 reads CASSAGYSNQPQHF. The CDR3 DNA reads TGTGCCAGCAGTGCGGGTTATAGCAATCAGCCCCAGCATTTT.

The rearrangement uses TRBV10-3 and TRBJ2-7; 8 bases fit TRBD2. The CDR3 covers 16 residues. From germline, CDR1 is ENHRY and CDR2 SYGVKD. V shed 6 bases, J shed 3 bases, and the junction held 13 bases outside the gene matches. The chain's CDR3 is CAISPTGGRKNYEQYF. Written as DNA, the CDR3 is TGTGCCATCAGCCCAACGGGGGGGAGAAAGAACTACGAGCAGTACTTC.

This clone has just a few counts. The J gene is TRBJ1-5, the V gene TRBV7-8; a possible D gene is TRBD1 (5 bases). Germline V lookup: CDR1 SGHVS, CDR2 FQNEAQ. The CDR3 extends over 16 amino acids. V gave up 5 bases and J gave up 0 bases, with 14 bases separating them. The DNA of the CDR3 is TGTGCCAGCAGCCCTTTGAGGACACCTAGCAATCAGCCCCAGCATTTT. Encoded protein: CASSPLRTPSNQPQHF.

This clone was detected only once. DNA of the CDR3: TGCGCCAGCAGGGGACAGGATAGCAATCAGCCCCAGCATTTT. It codes for CASRGQDSNQPQHF. The chain is built from TRBV4-1 and TRBJ1-5; 8 bases map to TRBD1. V was clipped by 6 bases and J by 0 bases; unmatched bases: 1. The CDR3 length is 14 residues. Germline V lookup: CDR1 MGHRA, CDR2 YSYEKL.

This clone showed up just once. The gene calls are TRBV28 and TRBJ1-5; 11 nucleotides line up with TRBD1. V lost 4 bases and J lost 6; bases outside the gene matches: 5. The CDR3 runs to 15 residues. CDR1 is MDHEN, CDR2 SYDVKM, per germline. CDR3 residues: CASSSRTGGPQPQHF. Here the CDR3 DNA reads TGTGCCAGCAGTTCCAGGACAGGGGGCCCTCAGCCCCAGCATTTT. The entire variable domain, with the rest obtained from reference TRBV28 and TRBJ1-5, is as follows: DVKVTQSSRYLVKRTGEKVFLECVQDMDHENMFWYRQDPGLGLRLIYFSYDVKMKEKGDIPEGYSVSREKKERFSLILESASTNQTSMYLCASSSRTGGPQPQHFGDGTRLSIL.

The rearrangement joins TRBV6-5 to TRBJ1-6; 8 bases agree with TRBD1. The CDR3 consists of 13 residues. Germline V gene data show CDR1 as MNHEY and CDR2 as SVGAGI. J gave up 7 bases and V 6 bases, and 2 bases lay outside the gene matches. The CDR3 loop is CASRDRANSPLHF. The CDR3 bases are TGTGCCAGCAGGGACAGGGCCAATTCACCCCTCCACTTT.

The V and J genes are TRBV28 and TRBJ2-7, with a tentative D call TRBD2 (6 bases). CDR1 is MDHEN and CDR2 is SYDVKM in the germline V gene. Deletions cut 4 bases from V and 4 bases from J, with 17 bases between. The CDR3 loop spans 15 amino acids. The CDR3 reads CASSSAGTPGYEQYF. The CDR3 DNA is TGTGCCAGCAGTTCTGCGGGGACTCCCGGTTACGAGCAGTACTTC.

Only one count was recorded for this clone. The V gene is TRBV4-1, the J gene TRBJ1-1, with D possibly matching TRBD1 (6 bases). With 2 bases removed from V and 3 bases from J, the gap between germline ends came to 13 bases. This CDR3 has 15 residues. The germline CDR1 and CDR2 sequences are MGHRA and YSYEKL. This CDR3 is CASSQRDGGHTEAFF. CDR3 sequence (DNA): TGCGCCAGCAGCCAACGAGACGGGGGGCACACTGAAGCTTTCTTT.

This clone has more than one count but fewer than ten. The CDR3 spells CASSIRQGVYEQYF. Here the CDR3 DNA reads TGTGCCAGTAGTATCCGACAGGGGGTTTACGAGCAGTACTTC. V and J are TRBV19 and TRBJ2-7, with 9 bases aligning to TRBD1. CDR3 length: 14 amino acids. CDR1 is LNHDA, CDR2 SQIVND, per germline (reference sequence). V dropped 3 bases and J dropped 4; count of bases not matched to a gene: 4.

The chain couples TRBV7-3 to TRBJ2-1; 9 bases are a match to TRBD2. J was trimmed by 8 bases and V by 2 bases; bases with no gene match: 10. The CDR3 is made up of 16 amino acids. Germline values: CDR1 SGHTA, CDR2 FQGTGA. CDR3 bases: TGTGCCAGCAGCTTAGTCAGCGGGGGGTATGTCGATGAGCAGTTCTTC. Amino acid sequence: CASSLVSGGYVDEQFF.

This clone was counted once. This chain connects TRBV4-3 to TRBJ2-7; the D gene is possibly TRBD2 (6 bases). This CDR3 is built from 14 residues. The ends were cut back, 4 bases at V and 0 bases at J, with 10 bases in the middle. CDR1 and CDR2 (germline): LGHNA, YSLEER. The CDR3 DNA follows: TGCGCCAGCAGCCTCTCGACTAGCTCCTACGAGCAGTACTTC. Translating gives CASSLSTSSYEQYF.

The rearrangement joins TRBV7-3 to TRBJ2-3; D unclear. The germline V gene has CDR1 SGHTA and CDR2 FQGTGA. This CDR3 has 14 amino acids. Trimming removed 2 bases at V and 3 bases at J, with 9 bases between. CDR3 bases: TGTGCCAGCAGCTTAGATCCCAGGACAGATACGCAGTATTTT. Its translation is CASSLDPRTDTQYF.

The CDR3 DNA reads TGTGCCAGCATCCCCAAGAGAGGCCGATCCTACGAGCAGTACTTC. Protein sequence: CASIPKRGRSYEQYF. The rearrangement joins TRBV7-8 to TRBJ2-7; D unresolved. The CDR3 contains 15 residues. CDR1 and CDR2 (germline): SGHVS, FQNEAQ. Trimming pared 7 bases from V and 1 base from J, leaving 17 bases between.

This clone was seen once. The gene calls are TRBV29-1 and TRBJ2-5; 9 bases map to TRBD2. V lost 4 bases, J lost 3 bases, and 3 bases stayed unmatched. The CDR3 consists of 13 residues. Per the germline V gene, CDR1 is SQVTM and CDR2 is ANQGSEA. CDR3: CSVARLAEETQYF. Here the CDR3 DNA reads TGCAGCGTTGCTCGACTAGCGGAAGAGACCCAGTACTTC. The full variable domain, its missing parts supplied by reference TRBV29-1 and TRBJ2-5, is SAVISQKPSRDICQRGTSLTIQCQVDSQVTMMFWYRQQPGQSLTLIATANQGSEATYESGFVIDKFPISRPNLTFSTLTVSNMSPEDSSIYLCSVARLAEETQYFGPGTRLLVL.

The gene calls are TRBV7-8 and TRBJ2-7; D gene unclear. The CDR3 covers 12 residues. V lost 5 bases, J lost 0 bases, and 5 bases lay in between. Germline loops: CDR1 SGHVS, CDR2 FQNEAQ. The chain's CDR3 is CASSPSSYEQYF. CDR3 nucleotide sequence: TGTGCCAGCAGCCCGAGCTCCTACGAGCAGTACTTC.

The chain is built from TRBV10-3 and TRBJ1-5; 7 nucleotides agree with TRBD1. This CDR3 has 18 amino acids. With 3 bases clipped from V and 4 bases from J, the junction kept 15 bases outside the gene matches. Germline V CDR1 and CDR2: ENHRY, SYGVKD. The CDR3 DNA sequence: TGTGCCATCAGTGAACAACAGGGGTTTGGGTCGCAAAATCAGCCCCAGCATTTT. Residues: CAISEQQGFGSQNQPQHF.

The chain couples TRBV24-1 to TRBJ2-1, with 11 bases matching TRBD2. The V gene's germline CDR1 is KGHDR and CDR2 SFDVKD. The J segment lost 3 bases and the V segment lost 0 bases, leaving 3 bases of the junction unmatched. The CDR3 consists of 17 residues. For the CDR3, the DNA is TGTGCCACCAGTGATTTGTCGACTAGCGGGGTCTACAATGAGCAGTTCTTC. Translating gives CATSDLSTSGVYNEQFF.

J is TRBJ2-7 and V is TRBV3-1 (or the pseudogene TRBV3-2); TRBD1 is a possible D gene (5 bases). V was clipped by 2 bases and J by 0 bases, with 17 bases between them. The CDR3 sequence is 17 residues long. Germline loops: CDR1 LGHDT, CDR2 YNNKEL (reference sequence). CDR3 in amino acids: CASSQFQGQYNSYEQYF. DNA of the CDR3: TGTGCCAGCAGCCAATTCCAGGGCCAATACAACTCCTACGAGCAGTACTTC.

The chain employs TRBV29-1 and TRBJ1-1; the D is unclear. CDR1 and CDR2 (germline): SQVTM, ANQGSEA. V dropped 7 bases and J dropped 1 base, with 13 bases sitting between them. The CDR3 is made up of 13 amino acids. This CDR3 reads CSAHRAGNTEAFF. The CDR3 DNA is TGCAGCGCCCATCGGGCGGGGAACACTGAAGCTTTCTTT.

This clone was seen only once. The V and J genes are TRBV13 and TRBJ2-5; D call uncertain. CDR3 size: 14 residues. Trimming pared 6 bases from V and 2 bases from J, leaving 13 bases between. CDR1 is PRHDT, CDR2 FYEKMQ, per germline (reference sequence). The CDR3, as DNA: TGTGCCAGCAGGATCCGGAGTCGGCAAGAGACCCAGTACTTC. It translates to CASRIRSRQETQYF.

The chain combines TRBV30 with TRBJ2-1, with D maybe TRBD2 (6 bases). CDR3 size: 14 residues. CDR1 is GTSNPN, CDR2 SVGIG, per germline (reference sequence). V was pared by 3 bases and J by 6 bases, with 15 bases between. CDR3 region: CAWRRWQAGNEQFF. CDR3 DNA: TGTGCCTGGAGACGTTGGCAAGCGGGCAATGAGCAGTTCTTC.

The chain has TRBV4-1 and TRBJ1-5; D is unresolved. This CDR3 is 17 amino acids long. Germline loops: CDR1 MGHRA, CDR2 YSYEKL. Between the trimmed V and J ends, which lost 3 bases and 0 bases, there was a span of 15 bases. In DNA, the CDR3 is TGCGCCAGCAGCCATCCCCTTGCGGGGTATAGCAATCAGCCCCAGCATTTT. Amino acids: CASSHPLAGYSNQPQHF.

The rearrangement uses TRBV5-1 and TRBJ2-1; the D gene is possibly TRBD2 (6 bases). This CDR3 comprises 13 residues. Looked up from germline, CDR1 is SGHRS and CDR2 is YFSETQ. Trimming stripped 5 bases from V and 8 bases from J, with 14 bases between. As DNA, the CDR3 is TGCGCCAGCAGGATATCGGGGGAGGATGAGCAGTTCTTC. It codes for CASRISGEDEQFF. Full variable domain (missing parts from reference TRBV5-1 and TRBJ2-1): KAGVTQTPRYLIKTRGQQVTLSCSPISGHRSVSWYQQTPGQGLQFLFEYFSETQRNKGNFPGRFSGRQFSNSRSEMNVSTLELGDSALYLCASRISGEDEQFFGPGTRLTVL.

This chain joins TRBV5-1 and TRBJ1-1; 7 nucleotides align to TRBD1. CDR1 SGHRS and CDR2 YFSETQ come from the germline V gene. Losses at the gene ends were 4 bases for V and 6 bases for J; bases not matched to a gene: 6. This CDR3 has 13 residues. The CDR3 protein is CASSAGGNSEAFF. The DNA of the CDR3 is TGCGCCAGCAGCGCAGGGGGGAATTCTGAAGCTTTCTTT.

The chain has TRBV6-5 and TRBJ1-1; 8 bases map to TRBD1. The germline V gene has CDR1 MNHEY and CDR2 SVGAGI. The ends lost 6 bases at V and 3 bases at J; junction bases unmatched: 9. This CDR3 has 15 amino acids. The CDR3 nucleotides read TGTGCCAGCAGGGGCAGACAGGGGATTGACACTGAAGCTTTCTTT. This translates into CASRGRQGIDTEAFF.

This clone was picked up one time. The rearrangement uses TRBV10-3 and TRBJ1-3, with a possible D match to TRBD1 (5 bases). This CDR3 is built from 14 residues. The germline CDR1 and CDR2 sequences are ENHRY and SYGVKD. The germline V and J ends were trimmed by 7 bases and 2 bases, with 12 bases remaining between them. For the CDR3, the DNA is TGTGCCATCAATAGGGGTAACGCTGGAAACACCATATATTTT. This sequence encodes CAINRGNAGNTIYF.

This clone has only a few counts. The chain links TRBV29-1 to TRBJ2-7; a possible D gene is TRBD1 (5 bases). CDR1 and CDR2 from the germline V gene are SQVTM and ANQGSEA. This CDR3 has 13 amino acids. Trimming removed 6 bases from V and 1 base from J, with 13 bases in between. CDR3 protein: CSVPGSGSYEQYF. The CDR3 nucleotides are TGCAGCGTCCCAGGGTCGGGTTCCTACGAGCAGTACTTC.

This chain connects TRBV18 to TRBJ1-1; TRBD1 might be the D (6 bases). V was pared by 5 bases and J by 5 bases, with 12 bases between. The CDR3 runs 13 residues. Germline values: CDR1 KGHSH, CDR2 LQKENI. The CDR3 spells CASSTTGKTEAFF. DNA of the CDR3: TGTGCCAGCTCAACTACAGGGAAGACTGAAGCTTTCTTT.

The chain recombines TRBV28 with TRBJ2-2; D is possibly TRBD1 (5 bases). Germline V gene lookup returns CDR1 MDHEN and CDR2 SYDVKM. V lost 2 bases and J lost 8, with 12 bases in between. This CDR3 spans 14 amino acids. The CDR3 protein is CASSLIDSAGELFF. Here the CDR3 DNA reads TGTGCCAGCAGTTTAATAGACAGCGCTGGGGAGCTGTTTTTT.